A single sample is the source of the 26 T cell receptor beta chains below, sequenced in a study of CD8 T cells in ankylosing spondylitis. From the 5' RACE reads, TCRdb called clonotypes with MiXCR, one entry per CDR3 protein. The sample carries fewer than 400,000 distinct CDR3 sequences, approximately 8% recorded once. Findings and caveats of the study: Ankylosing spondylitis blood appeared to carry a characteristic TCR beta motif of 7 or 8 highly homologous variants.

These receptors' targets are unknown. The sequenced sample was blood, either unsorted or a sorted T cell fraction (not recorded which). These receptor sequences come from a male donor with ankylosing spondylitis.

The chain combines TRBV9 with TRBJ2-3; 9 bases are a match to TRBD1. The CDR3 is 15 amino acids. From germline, CDR1 is SGDLS and CDR2 YYNGEE. J gave up 4 bases and V 4 bases, and 7 bases lay outside the gene matches. DNA for the CDR3: TGTGCCAGCAGCCCCCGGACAGGGGTAGCAGATACGCAGTATTTT. Amino acids: CASSPRTGVADTQYF.

This clonotype was recorded a few times. The rearrangement uses TRBV11-1 and TRBJ1-6, with D possibly being TRBD1 (5 bases). CDR1 SGHAT and CDR2 FQDESV come from the germline V gene (reference sequence). V lost 2 bases and J lost 0, with 14 bases in between. The CDR3 is 18 amino acids. CDR3 in amino acids: CASSLRTGQGSYNSPLHF. The CDR3 nucleotides read TGTGCCAGCAGCTTAAGGACCGGGCAGGGCTCCTATAATTCACCCCTCCACTTT.

In its sample, this clonotype was seen many times. The chain has TRBV12-3 or TRBV12-4 and TRBJ1-2; no clear D gene. The V gene lost 5 bases and the J gene lost 7 bases, with 17 bases spanning the gap. The CDR3 has 14 amino acids. CDR3 region: CASSTTGPDSGYTF. For the CDR3, the DNA is TGTGCCAGCAGTACAACCGGGCCCGATAGTGGCTACACCTTC.

This clonotype was detected many times. The chain employs TRBV4-1 and TRBJ2-1, with D unclear. Between the trimmed V and J ends, which lost 7 bases and 6 bases, there was a span of 13 bases. The germline V gene encodes CDR1 MGHRA and CDR2 YSYEKL. This CDR3 comprises 13 residues. The CDR3 region is CASKQVHTNEQFF. In DNA, the CDR3 is TGCGCCAGCAAGCAGGTCCACACCAATGAGCAGTTCTTC.

This clonotype was counted ten times or more. The chain joins TRBV7-9 to TRBJ2-2; D is uncertain. The CDR3 consists of 13 residues. In germline, CDR1 is SEHNR, CDR2 FQNEAQ (reference sequence). V lost 1 base and J 6 bases, leaving 6 bases between the germline ends. The CDR3: CASSLERPGELFF. Here the CDR3 DNA reads TGTGCCAGCAGCTTAGAGAGACCCGGGGAGCTGTTTTTT.

This clonotype was counted many times. The genes are TRBV25-1 and TRBJ1-1; D ambiguous. The CDR3 length is 15 residues. Per germline, CDR1 MGHDK and CDR2 SYGVNS. V was cut by 1 base and J by 1 base, with 10 bases left in between. The CDR3 here is CASSEWGRGNTEAFF. In DNA form, the CDR3 reads TGTGCCAGCAGTGAATGGGGTCGGGGGAACACTGAAGCTTTCTTT.

This clonotype was recorded a few times. The chain carries TRBV20-1 and TRBJ1-5; 8 bases are a match to TRBD1. The CDR3 totals 13 residues. V lost 7 bases and J lost 7; bases outside the gene matches: 9. Per the germline V gene, CDR1 is DFQATT and CDR2 is SNEGSKA (reference sequence). Here the CDR3 reads CSVAGTGRQPQHF. As DNA, the CDR3 is TGCAGTGTCGCGGGGACAGGTCGACAGCCCCAGCATTTT.

With respect to this clonotype: A read error may produce the germline difference seen at one junction end. The chain links TRBV5-6 to TRBJ2-1, with D uncertain. Looked up from germline, CDR1 is SGHDT and CDR2 is YYEEEE. CDR3 length equals 16 residues. CDR3 DNA sequence: TGTGCCAGCAGCTTCGGCAGGCCTTACTCCTACAAAGAGCAGTTCTTC. It yields the protein CASSFGRPYSYKEQFF.

The rearrangement uses TRBV29-1 and TRBJ2-1; possible D gene TRBD1, 5 bases. This CDR3 region has 11 residues. Germline lookup yields CDR1 SQVTM and CDR2 ANQGSEA. The V end lost 6 bases, the J end lost 6 bases, and 9 bases lay between the germline ends. The CDR3 is CSVGPGNEQFF. The CDR3 nucleotides are TGCAGCGTGGGGCCAGGCAATGAGCAGTTCTTC.

The rearrangement joins TRBV6-2 or TRBV6-3 to TRBJ1-5, with no clear D. Per germline, CDR1 MNHEY and CDR2 SVGEGT. Trimming cost V 7 bases and J 6 bases, with 16 bases left between them. The CDR3 is made up of 14 amino acids. The chain's CDR3 is CASKSNGVGQPQHF. The CDR3 coding sequence is TGTGCCAGCAAATCAAACGGGGTCGGTCAGCCCCAGCATTTT.

There are many counts of this clonotype. V is TRBV4-3 and J is TRBJ2-1; D is ambiguous. CDR3 length: 14 amino acids. Germline V lookup: CDR1 LGHNA, CDR2 YSLEER. The V end lost 0 bases, the J end lost 8 bases, and 11 bases lay between the germline ends. CDR3 residues: CASSQEMIVHEQFF. CDR3 nucleotide sequence: TGCGCCAGCAGCCAAGAGATGATCGTCCATGAGCAGTTCTTC.

This clonotype was counted only a few times. CDR3 sequence reads: CASSAGAFNTEAFF. CDR3 bases: TGTGCCAGCAGCGCAGGGGCATTTAACACTGAAGCTTTCTTT. This sequence joins TRBV7-9 and TRBJ1-1; a possible D gene is TRBD1 (6 bases). The V gene lost 5 bases and the J gene lost 2 bases, with 12 bases spanning the gap. CDR1 is SEHNR and CDR2 is FQNEAQ in the germline V gene (reference sequence). There are 14 residues in the CDR3. Variable domain in full (rest from reference TRBV7-9 and TRBJ1-1): DTGVSQNPRHKITKRGQNVTFRCDPISEHNRLYWYRQTLGQGPEFLTYFQNEAQLEKSRLLSDRFSAERPKGSFSTLEIQRTEQGDSAMYLCASSAGAFNTEAFFGQGTRLTVV.

This clonotype appeared a few times. CDR3 residues: CASSLNLDRVVEQYF. The DNA of the CDR3 is TGCGCCAGCAGCTTGAATTTGGACAGGGTCGTCGAGCAGTACTTC. The rearrangement links TRBV5-1 to TRBJ2-7, with 8 bases that match TRBD1. V lost 1 base, J lost 6 bases, and 9 bases stayed unmatched. This CDR3 has 15 amino acids. Per germline, CDR1 SGHRS and CDR2 YFSETQ.

The rearrangement uses TRBV12-3 or TRBV12-4 and TRBJ2-2; TRBD2 agrees at 13 bases. This CDR3 region has 17 residues. Trimming removed 4 bases from V and 4 bases from J; junction bases left unmatched: 6. DNA for the CDR3: TGTGCCAGCAGTTCAGAGACTAGCGGGAGGCCCACCGGGGAGCTGTTTTTT. Residues: CASSSETSGRPTGELFF.

The V gene is TRBV7-3, the J gene TRBJ2-3; weak D call: TRBD1 (6 bases). V was shortened by 6 bases and J by 0 bases, with 13 bases between the two germline ends. The CDR3 runs to 15 residues. Germline CDR1 is SGHTA and CDR2 is FQGTGA. CDR3 protein: CASRPGDSSTDTQYF. The CDR3 DNA is TGTGCCAGCAGACCAGGGGATTCAAGCACAGATACGCAGTATTTT.

This clonotype turned up a few times. This chain uses TRBV29-1 with TRBJ2-1, with 10 bases lining up with TRBD2. CDR1 and CDR2 from the germline V gene are SQVTM and ANQGSEA. This CDR3 has 15 residues. The ends lost 7 bases at V and 8 bases at J; junction bases unmatched: 14. CDR3 protein: CSADSVLAGGYEQFF. In DNA form, the CDR3 reads TGCAGCGCCGACTCTGTTTTAGCGGGAGGATATGAGCAGTTCTTC.

This clonotype was recorded a few times. The CDR3 protein is CASSLATEETQYF. Here the CDR3 DNA reads TGTGCCAGCAGCTTGGCGACAGAAGAGACCCAGTACTTC. V usage is TRBV5-4 and J usage is TRBJ2-5, with D tentatively TRBD1 (5 bases). Germline CDR1 is SGHNT and CDR2 is YYREEE (reference sequence). Trimming took 0 bases from V and 3 from J, leaving 6 bases between them. The CDR3 length is 13 residues.

This clonotype was counted many times. The chain carries TRBV29-1 and TRBJ2-1; D gene unclear. The germline gives CDR1 SQVTM, CDR2 ANQGSEA. CDR3 length equals 14 residues. The V and J ends lost 3 bases and 5 bases respectively, with 14 bases between them. CDR3 DNA: TGCAGCGTTGATATATCAGGTCGAGACAATGAGCAGTTCTTC. It translates to CSVDISGRDNEQFF.

This clonotype appeared a few times. This sequence joins TRBV2 and TRBJ2-7; no firm D call. The V gene's germline CDR1 is SNHLY and CDR2 FYNNEI. Trimming took off 2 bases at V and 4 bases at J, with 6 bases between the two ends. The CDR3 is made up of 12 amino acids. CDR3 DNA: TGTGCCAGCAGTGAACTAGAGTACGAGCAGTACTTC. This codes for CASSELEYEQYF.

This clonotype occurred many times. The chain employs TRBV12-3 or TRBV12-4 and TRBJ1-2; 10 bases match TRBD1. V gave up 5 bases and J gave up 4 bases; unmatched junction bases: 7. The CDR3 spans 15 residues. The CDR3 bases are TGTGCCAGCAGTCTGGTGACAGGGGGCGGCTATGGCTACACCTTC. Protein product: CASSLVTGGGYGYTF.

This chain connects TRBV7-2 to TRBJ2-3; D not resolved. The CDR3 has 14 residues. V was clipped by 5 bases and J by 1 base, with 10 bases between them. Looked up from germline, CDR1 is SGHTA and CDR2 is FQGNSA. The CDR3 protein is CASSPQKGTDTQYF. CDR3 in DNA: TGTGCCAGCAGCCCCCAGAAGGGCACAGATACGCAGTATTTT.

This chain links TRBV7-2 with TRBJ2-5, with D possibly being TRBD1 or TRBD2 (5 bases each). This CDR3 comprises 14 residues. V was pared by 1 base and J by 0 bases, with 6 bases between. The germline V gene has CDR1 SGHTA and CDR2 FQGNSA. The CDR3 spells CASSLVGDQETQYF. The CDR3 DNA reads TGTGCCAGCAGCTTAGTGGGGGACCAAGAGACCCAGTACTTC. The full variable domain, rest sourced from reference TRBV7-2 and TRBJ2-5, is GAGVSQSPSNKVTEKGKDVELRCDPISGHTALYWYRQSLGQGLEFLIYFQGNSAPDKSGLPSDRFSAERTGGSVSTLTIQRTQQEDSAVYLCASSLVGDQETQYFGPGTRLLVL.

This clonotype was detected a few times. The chain links TRBV13 to TRBJ2-5; 7 nucleotides match TRBD1. The trim removed 0 bases at V and 6 bases at J, leaving 1 base unmatched. CDR1 and CDR2 (germline): PRHDT, FYEKMQ (reference sequence). CDR3 size: 13 residues. CDR3 loop: CASSLGGQKTQYF. DNA of the CDR3: TGTGCCAGCAGCTTAGGGGGACAGAAGACCCAGTACTTC.

This clonotype was seen a handful of times. J is TRBJ1-3 and V is TRBV20-1, with a tentative D call TRBD1 (5 bases). The CDR3 runs to 14 residues. Germline V gene sequence: CDR1 DFQATT, CDR2 SNEGSKA (reference sequence). Trimming cost V 6 bases and J 0 bases, with 12 bases left between them. The CDR3 is CSAYRRASGNTIYF. The DNA of the CDR3 is TGCAGTGCGTACAGGAGGGCCTCTGGAAACACCATATATTTT.

Comments on this clonotype: An end of the junction differs from the germline gene, which may be a read error. The chain carries TRBV7-8 and TRBJ2-2, with TRBD1 matching over 7 bases. CDR1 and CDR2 (germline): SGHVS, FQNEAQ. The CDR3 spans 17 residues. CDR3 in amino acids: CASSLISRDRRTGKLFF. CDR3 nucleotides: TGTGCCAGCAGCTTGATAAGTCGGGACAGAAGAACCGGGAAGCTGTTTTTT.

V gene TRBV5-1 combines with J gene TRBJ1-2, with 8 bases that match TRBD1. This CDR3 is 15 amino acids long. Germline loops: CDR1 SGHRS, CDR2 YFSETQ. J was trimmed by 1 base and V by 4 bases; bases with no gene match: 6. This CDR3 is CASSPGQALNYGYTF. The CDR3, as DNA: TGCGCCAGCAGCCCGGGACAGGCCCTTAACTATGGCTACACCTTC.